The sequence of this TCR beta chain was determined in a study of CD8+ T cells in alopecia areata. Study overall: Tofacitinib dosing lasted 6 to 18 months, which was then followed by 6 months off drug. The SALT score measured affected scalp surface percentage in treated patients.

This clone turned up a few times. Its antigen is not identified. Study conclusions and caveats: Alphabeta T cells residing in normal skin are also sequenced in scalp samples.

Sequencing used cDNA as its template, made by extracting RNA and reverse transcribing it. Sequencing used immunoSEQ multiplex PCR; TCRdb keeps in-frame clones, though not all of them. The profile shows under 350,000 clones, 58% of them singletons. Treatment in this sample: oral pan-JAK inhibitor, 5-10 mg twice daily. Peripheral blood samples and lesional scalp punch biopsies were obtained from alopecia areata patients. The CDR3 contains 13 residues. From germline, CDR1 is SGHDN and CDR2 FVKESK. The V end was cut by 6 bases, the J end by 3 bases, with 10 bases between. This TCR was sampled from a human donor with alopecia areata. The chain has TRBV14 and TRBJ2-3; a possible D gene is TRBD2 (5 bases). Sequenced here: CD4+ T cells sorted from blood, sampled at week 24, from a patient treated with tofacitinib. The CDR3 region is CASSPRGTDTQYF. CDR3 sequence (DNA): TGTGCCAGCAGTCCCCGCGGGACAGATACGCAGTATTTT.